The clone carrying this TCR beta chain was seen at least ten times. The data belong to a study of blood T cells in healthy people across ages. Study as a whole: Capture via template switching afforded approximately one barcoded beta molecule per two T cells.

Trimming removed 6 bases at V and 1 base at J, with 7 bases between. The CDR3 loop spans 13 amino acids. Germline-derived CDR1 and CDR2 are DFQATT and SNEGSKA (reference sequence). Primers used in a second PCR of about 6 to 11 cycles were a sample-barcoded 5' primer and a J-beta primer mix. TCRdb called the 5' RACE reads again in MiXCR, with one record for every CDR3 protein. This table has roughly 1,700,000 distinct CDR3 sequences, approximately 30% appearing once. Sequenced input: blood. The chain recombines TRBV20-1 with TRBJ1-6; D not resolved. This clonotype originated in a woman aged 25 to 45 in good health. CDR3 sequence reads: CSARASYNSPLHF. CDR3 coding DNA: TGCAGTGCGCGCGCTTCCTATAATTCACCCCTCCACTTT.